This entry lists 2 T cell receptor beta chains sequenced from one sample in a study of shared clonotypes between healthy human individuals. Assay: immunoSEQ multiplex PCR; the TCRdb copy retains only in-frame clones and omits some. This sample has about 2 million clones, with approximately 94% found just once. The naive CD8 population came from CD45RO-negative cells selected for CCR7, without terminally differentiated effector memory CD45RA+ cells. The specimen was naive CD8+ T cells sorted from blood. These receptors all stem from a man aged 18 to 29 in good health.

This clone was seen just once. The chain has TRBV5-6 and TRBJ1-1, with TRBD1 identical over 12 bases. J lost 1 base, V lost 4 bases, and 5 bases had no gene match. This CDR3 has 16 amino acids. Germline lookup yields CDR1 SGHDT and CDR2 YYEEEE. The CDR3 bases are TGTGCCAGCAGCCCGGCGGGACAGGGGGCGAACACTGAAGCTTTCTTT. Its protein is CASSPAGQGANTEAFF.

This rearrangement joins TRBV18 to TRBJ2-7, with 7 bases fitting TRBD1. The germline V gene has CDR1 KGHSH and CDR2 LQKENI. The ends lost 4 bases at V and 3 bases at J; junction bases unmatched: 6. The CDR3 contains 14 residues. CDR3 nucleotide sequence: TGTGCCAGCTCACTGGGACAGAGCCGCTACGAGCAGTACTTC. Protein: CASSLGQSRYEQYF.